These 27 T cell receptor beta chains came from one sample sequenced in a study of cytomegalovirus exposure and HLA in healthy donors. A multiplex PCR was run with 60 Vbeta primers and 13 Jbeta primers. The protocol was immunoSEQ multiplex PCR, while the TCRdb copy is restricted to in-frame clones and leaves out a portion. Of under 250,000 clones in the sample, 60% to 80% were seen once. Sequenced sample: PBMCs. These receptors originate from a male donor in good health and CMV-seronegative.

This clone was seen a few times. The chain uses TRBV27 and TRBJ2-7; weak D call: TRBD1 (6 bases). Between the trimmed V and J ends, which lost 3 bases and 2 bases, there was a span of 11 bases. CDR1 and CDR2 from the germline V gene are MNHEY and SMNVEV (reference sequence). This CDR3 spans 14 amino acids. The DNA for the CDR3 is TGTGCCAGCAGTTTGACAGGTAATACCTACGAGCAGTACTTC. It encodes CASSLTGNTYEQYF.

This clone has just a few counts. This chain joins TRBV7-9 and TRBJ2-7; 9 bases are a match to TRBD1. Germline V gene data show CDR1 as SEHNR and CDR2 as FQNEAQ (reference sequence). J gave up 3 bases and V 5 bases, and 11 bases lay outside the gene matches. The CDR3 has 16 residues. CDR3 sequence: CASSPLGTGSNYEQYF. The CDR3 nucleotides are TGTGCCAGCAGCCCCTTGGGGACAGGGAGCAACTACGAGCAGTACTTC.

This chain links TRBV4-1 with TRBJ2-1; no clear D. V lost 0 bases and J 8 bases, leaving 17 bases between the germline ends. Germline assignment: CDR1 MGHRA and CDR2 YSYEKL. The CDR3 contains 16 residues. The CDR3 here is CASSQDHPWQVYEQFF. In DNA, the CDR3 is TGCGCCAGCAGCCAAGATCATCCGTGGCAGGTCTATGAGCAGTTCTTC.

In its sample, this clone was seen a few times. V and J are TRBV12-5 and TRBJ1-1, with TRBD1 matching 7 bases. Germline CDR1 and CDR2: LGHNT and FRNRAP. This CDR3 contains 12 residues. V was pared by 7 bases and J by 6 bases, with 5 bases of the junction left unmatched. CDR3: CASADGQAEAFF. The CDR3 DNA is TGTGCTAGTGCCGACGGACAGGCTGAAGCTTTCTTT. The full variable domain, in which reference TRBV12-5 and TRBJ1-1 provide the parts outside the CDR3, is DARVTQTPRHKVTEMGQEVTMRCQPILGHNTVFWYRQTMMQGLELLAYFRNRAPLDDSGMPKDRFSAEMPDATLATLKIQPSEPRDSAVYFCASADGQAEAFFGQGTRLTVV.

The chain uses TRBV5-6 and TRBJ2-1; TRBD2 matches at 8 bases. The length of the CDR3 is 19 residues. The V and J ends lost 0 bases and 2 bases, in that order; junction bases with no gene match: 13. Germline V gene lookup returns CDR1 SGHDT and CDR2 YYEEEE. The CDR3 sequence is CASSLANFLREGPYNEQFF. CDR3 bases: TGTGCCAGCAGCTTGGCCAATTTTCTTCGGGAGGGCCCCTACAATGAGCAGTTCTTC.

J is TRBJ2-1 and V is TRBV7-6; 12 nucleotides match TRBD2. CDR3 length: 16 amino acids. V shed 2 bases, J shed 6 bases, and the junction held 5 bases outside the gene matches. CDR1 SGHVS and CDR2 FNYEAQ come from the germline V gene. The CDR3, as DNA: TGTGCCAGCAGCTTAAGACAGACTAGCGGGAGCAATGAGCAGTTCTTC. Translated: CASSLRQTSGSNEQFF. The variable domain in full, with the rest retrieved from reference TRBV7-6 and TRBJ2-1, is GAGVSQSPRYKVTKRGQDVALRCDPISGHVSLYWYRQALGQGPEFLTYFNYEAQQDKSGLPNDRFSAERPEGSISTLTIQRTEQRDSAMYRCASSLRQTSGSNEQFFGPGTRLTVL.

The V and J genes are TRBV6-1 and TRBJ1-2, with D unresolved. V was pared by 6 bases and J by 11 bases, with 16 bases between. Per the germline V gene, CDR1 is MNHNS and CDR2 is SASEGT. There are 12 residues in the CDR3. CDR3 bases: TGTGCCAGCAGGGCCAGCGGGAAGGTGTACACCTTC. Translation gives CASRASGKVYTF.

The chain combines TRBV19 with TRBJ2-2; possible D gene TRBD1, 6 bases. The V gene's germline CDR1 is LNHDA and CDR2 SQIVND (reference sequence). The CDR3 is 15 residues long. The ends were cut back, 6 bases at V and 1 base at J, with 12 bases in the middle. CDR3 region: CASRNRDLNTGELFF. DNA of the CDR3: TGTGCCAGTAGGAACAGGGATTTGAACACCGGGGAGCTGTTTTTT. Based on the CDR3 plus reference TRBV19 and TRBJ2-2, the full variable domain is DGGITQSPKYLFRKEGQNVTLSCEQNLNHDAMYWYRQDPGQGLRLIYYSQIVNDFQKGDIAEGYSVSREKKESFPLTVTSAQKNPTAFYLCASRNRDLNTGELFFGEGSRLTVL.

This rearrangement joins TRBV5-1 to TRBJ2-5; TRBD2 aligns across 11 bases. The CDR3 runs to 15 residues. The ends lost 4 bases at V and 2 bases at J; junction bases unmatched: 4. Germline CDR1 is SGHRS and CDR2 is YFSETQ. CDR3 DNA sequence: TGCGCCAGCAGCGGGACTAGCGGAACTCAAGAGACCCAGTACTTC. This sequence encodes CASSGTSGTQETQYF.

The chain uses TRBV27 and TRBJ1-4, with 8 bases identical to TRBD1. Looked up from germline, CDR1 is MNHEY and CDR2 is SMNVEV (reference sequence). The J segment lost 7 bases and the V segment lost 5 bases, leaving 9 bases of the junction unmatched. This CDR3 region has 15 residues. DNA for the CDR3: TGTGCCAGCAGTCGTATCCAGGGGGCTGGTGAAAAACTGTTTTTT. As protein: CASSRIQGAGEKLFF.

This clone was seen just once. The chain uses TRBV6-1 and TRBJ2-1; 13 nucleotides agree with TRBD2. V was clipped by 7 bases and J by 16 bases; unmatched bases: 13. Looked up from germline, CDR1 is MNHNS and CDR2 is SASEGT. The CDR3 covers 14 residues. CDR3 amino acids: CASNPGLAGPGRFF. The CDR3 bases are TGTGCCAGCAACCCGGGACTAGCGGGGCCCGGTCGCTTCTTC.

The chain has TRBV27 and TRBJ2-4, with TRBD1 as a possible D gene (5 bases). Between the trimmed V and J ends, which lost 0 bases and 0 bases, there was a span of 12 bases. The CDR3 loop spans 17 amino acids. Germline-derived CDR1 and CDR2 are MNHEY and SMNVEV (reference sequence). The CDR3, as DNA: TGTGCCAGCAGTTTATCGGCAGGGCCCGTAGCCAAAAACATTCAGTACTTC. Translation gives CASSLSAGPVAKNIQYF.

This chain links TRBV6-1 with TRBJ1-5, with TRBD1 matching over 9 bases. This CDR3 has 14 residues. V dropped 9 bases and J dropped 4; count of bases not matched to a gene: 7. Germline V gene lookup returns CDR1 MNHNS and CDR2 SASEGT. CDR3 in amino acids: CASLQGASNQPQHF. The CDR3 nucleotides read TGTGCCAGTCTACAGGGGGCAAGTAATCAGCCCCAGCATTTT.

This chain joins TRBV10-3 and TRBJ2-3, with 8 bases lining up with TRBD2. This CDR3 region has 15 residues. The germline CDR1 and CDR2 sequences are ENHRY and SYGVKD. With 4 bases clipped from V and 1 base from J, the junction kept 4 bases outside the gene matches. The CDR3 is CAISVAGLGTDTQYF. In nucleotides, the CDR3 is TGTGCCATCAGTGTAGCGGGACTGGGCACAGATACGCAGTATTTT.

The chain recombines TRBV27 with TRBJ2-1; TRBD2 matches 9 bases. The CDR3 has 14 residues. V lost 8 bases to trimming and J lost 5 bases; unmatched junction nucleotides: 7. Germline V gene lookup returns CDR1 MNHEY and CDR2 SMNVEV (reference sequence). The CDR3 bases are TGTGCCAGCCAGGGGCGGGAGGGGGACAATGAGCAGTTCTTC. Translated, it gives CASQGREGDNEQFF.

A single count supports this clone. The chain uses TRBV11-3 and TRBJ2-3; tentative D call: TRBD2 (6 bases). V was trimmed by 5 bases and J by 2 bases, leaving 11 bases between them. The CDR3 runs 14 residues. Germline V gene data show CDR1 as SGHNT and CDR2 as YENEEA. The CDR3 sequence is CASSPGLPTDTQYF. CDR3 coding DNA: TGTGCCAGCAGCCCAGGACTACCCACAGATACGCAGTATTTT.

A single count supports this clone. The genes are TRBV4-1 and TRBJ2-7, with 9 nucleotides matching TRBD2. V was pared by 7 bases and J by 3 bases, with 13 bases of the junction left unmatched. Germline V gives CDR1 MGHRA, CDR2 YSYEKL. This CDR3 has 16 residues. This CDR3 reads CASTPGAASGNYEQYF. CDR3 coding DNA: TGCGCCAGCACCCCCGGAGCGGCTAGCGGGAACTACGAGCAGTACTTC.

This CDR3 reads CASSFGGTSRTYEQYF. The CDR3 coding sequence is TGTGCCAGCAGCTTCGGGGGGACTAGCCGCACCTACGAGCAGTACTTC. The chain carries TRBV7-2 and TRBJ2-7; 9 nucleotides align to TRBD2. The CDR3 extends over 16 amino acids. Trimming cost V 3 bases and J 2 bases; bases outside gene matches: 8. The germline V gene encodes CDR1 SGHTA and CDR2 FQGNSA.

A few counts support this clone. The chain joins TRBV18 to TRBJ1-2, with 8 bases identical to TRBD1. V lost 4 bases, J lost 6 bases, and 4 bases stayed unmatched. Germline V lookup: CDR1 KGHSH, CDR2 LQKENI. The CDR3 loop spans 13 amino acids. The CDR3 loop reads CASSRQGADGYTF. CDR3 DNA: TGTGCCAGCTCACGTCAGGGGGCTGATGGCTACACCTTC.

The chain uses TRBV6-4 and TRBJ2-1; 10 bases map to TRBD2. CDR1 MRHNA and CDR2 SNTAGT come from the germline V gene. With 5 bases clipped from V and 9 bases from J, the junction kept 4 bases outside the gene matches. CDR3 length equals 13 residues. The CDR3 region has the DNA TGTGCCAGCAGTCTAGCGGGAGTATCTGAGCAGTTCTTC. This sequence encodes CASSLAGVSEQFF.

J is TRBJ1-2 and V is TRBV19; 9 bases match TRBD1. J gave up 5 bases and V 7 bases, and 5 bases lay outside the gene matches. The CDR3 has 13 amino acids. Germline loops: CDR1 LNHDA, CDR2 SQIVND (reference sequence). DNA for the CDR3: TGTGCCAGTACGGGGACAGGGTCGTATGGCTACACCTTC. It is translated as CASTGTGSYGYTF.

J is TRBJ1-2 and V is TRBV5-1, with D possibly TRBD1 on 6 matching bases. CDR1 SGHRS and CDR2 YFSETQ come from the germline V gene. The ends were cut back, 0 bases at V and 4 bases at J, with 10 bases in the middle. The CDR3 runs 14 residues. The CDR3 protein is CASSLGSGVYGYTF. The CDR3 DNA follows: TGCGCCAGCAGCTTGGGGTCAGGGGTCTATGGCTACACCTTC.

This clone occurred once. V is TRBV7-9 and J is TRBJ2-5, with 8 bases that match TRBD2. The CDR3 totals 16 residues. Germline trimming cut 1 base from V and 0 bases from J; bases unmatched to any gene: 4. CDR1 is SEHNR and CDR2 is FQNEAQ in the germline V gene (reference sequence). For the CDR3, the DNA is TGTGCCAGCAGCTTAGTTGTAGCGGGAAACCAAGAGACCCAGTACTTC. Translated, it gives CASSLVVAGNQETQYF.

This clone was detected only once. This rearrangement joins TRBV27 to TRBJ1-1; D uncertain. Germline V gene data show CDR1 as MNHEY and CDR2 as SMNVEV (reference sequence). The CDR3 is 14 residues long. V was cut by 4 bases and J by 2 bases, with 11 bases left in between. The CDR3 region is CASSYSGPNTEAFF. CDR3 nucleotides: TGTGCCAGCAGTTATTCTGGCCCTAACACTGAAGCTTTCTTT.

The chain couples TRBV7-9 to TRBJ2-7, with 8 positions matching TRBD1. Germline loops: CDR1 SEHNR, CDR2 FQNEAQ (reference sequence). Unmatched junction bases numbered 10, after V lost 3 bases and J lost 3 bases. The CDR3 has 16 residues. The CDR3 loop is CASSFFAGGESYEQYF. In nucleotides, the CDR3 is TGTGCCAGCAGCTTTTTCGCAGGGGGCGAAAGCTACGAGCAGTACTTC.

This chain joins TRBV11-2 and TRBJ2-1; D ambiguous. The germline gives CDR1 SGHAT, CDR2 FQNNGV. The V and J ends lost 7 bases and 6 bases respectively, with 13 bases between them. The CDR3 consists of 13 residues. The CDR3 sequence: CASNSARGNEQFF. CDR3 bases: TGTGCCAGCAACTCGGCTAGAGGCAATGAGCAGTTCTTC.

This clone was seen a few times. This chain connects TRBV5-6 to TRBJ2-1; 8 nucleotides align to TRBD1. The V segment lost 4 bases and the J segment 9 bases; nucleotides outside the gene matches: 3. This CDR3 spans 12 amino acids. CDR1 and CDR2 from the germline V gene are SGHDT and YYEEEE. The CDR3 DNA sequence: TGTGCCAGCAGCCGGACAGGGAGTGAGCAGTTCTTC. Protein product: CASSRTGSEQFF.